The present T cell receptor (beta chain) was sequenced within a study of cytomegalovirus exposure and HLA in healthy donors. Study-level results: Prior analysis indicated that the majority of TCR beta V segments exhibited productivity approximately 90% or approximately 30% of the time.

About this clone: What it binds is not known.

Between the trimmed V and J ends, which lost 5 bases and 4 bases, there was a span of 5 bases. Germline V gene lookup returns CDR1 LGHNA and CDR2 YNFKEQ. This CDR3 region has 11 residues. The PCR was carried out with 60 Vbeta primers and 13 Jbeta primers. Here immunoSEQ multiplex PCR was the method, and the copy in TCRdb shows in-frame clones only, minus some. Of about 67,000 clones in the sample, 68% were seen once. The chain has TRBV4-2 and TRBJ1-1; no reliable D call. This clonotype originated in a woman aged 30 to 39 in good health and CMV-seronegative. The material sequenced was PBMCs. CDR3 bases: TGTGCCAGCAGCTTCCGCACTGAAGCTTTCTTT. As protein: CASSFRTEAFF.